The 17 T cell receptor beta chains below were found in one sample sequenced in a study of shared clonotypes between healthy human individuals. Profiled with immunoSEQ multiplex PCR; TCRdb holds only in-frame clones, not every one. In the table there are some 2 million clones, about 94% of which are singletons. The naive CD8 population came from CD45RO-negative cells selected for CCR7, without terminally differentiated effector memory CD45RA+ cells. Sequencing input: naive CD8+ T cells sorted from blood. The receptors shown here come from a man aged 18 to 29 in good health.

Remarks on this clone: Other DNA sequences from this sample encode an identical CDR3 as well. This chain connects TRBV4-3 to TRBJ2-1; possible D gene TRBD1, 7 bases. From germline, CDR1 is LGHNA and CDR2 YSLEER. The length of the CDR3 is 14 residues. The V end was cut by 0 bases, the J end by 8 bases, with 11 bases between. The CDR3 loop is CASSQEGGGDEQFF. The DNA for the CDR3 is TGCGCCAGCAGCCAAGAAGGAGGGGGCGATGAGCAGTTCTTC.

The chain is built from TRBV27 and TRBJ2-3; no reliable D call. CDR3 length: 11 residues. Germline V CDR1 and CDR2: MNHEY, SMNVEV (reference sequence). The germline V and J ends were trimmed by 6 bases and 5 bases, with 6 bases remaining between them. CDR3 nucleotides: TGTGCCAGCAGAGAAGGAGATACGCAGTATTTT. Encoded protein: CASREGDTQYF.

This clone was detected once. The chain employs TRBV10-3 and TRBJ2-1; 16 bases map to TRBD2. The CDR3 has 18 residues. Germline CDR1 ENHRY, CDR2 SYGVKD. Germline trimming cut 6 bases from V and 9 bases from J; bases unmatched to any gene: 14. CDR3 nucleotides: TGTGCCATCAGCAACTCAGACTCCGGGACTAGCGGGAGGGGTGAGCAGTTCTTC. Protein product: CAISNSDSGTSGRGEQFF.

The chain uses TRBV27 and TRBJ2-2; 10 bases are a match to TRBD1. This CDR3 is built from 15 residues. Looked up from germline, CDR1 is MNHEY and CDR2 is SMNVEV (reference sequence). Trimming took 5 bases from V and 3 from J; bases not matched to a gene: 3. CDR3 residues: CASSPGQGYTGELFF. Written as DNA, the CDR3 is TGTGCCAGCAGTCCGGGACAGGGGTACACCGGGGAGCTGTTTTTT.

The genes are TRBV7-9 and TRBJ2-7; 7 nucleotides line up with TRBD1. Per the germline V gene, CDR1 is SEHNR and CDR2 is FQNEAQ (reference sequence). J lost 3 bases, V lost 4 bases, and 6 bases had no gene match. This CDR3 comprises 14 residues. CDR3 amino acids: CASSSPGTVYEQYF. The CDR3 DNA is TGTGCCAGCAGCTCACCCGGGACAGTCTACGAGCAGTACTTC.

The J gene is TRBJ1-4, the V gene TRBV4-1, with TRBD1 matching 10 bases. Germline CDR1 is MGHRA and CDR2 is YSYEKL. V lost 6 bases to trimming and J lost 6 bases; unmatched junction nucleotides: 7. The CDR3 is 15 amino acids. This CDR3 is CASRTRQGAHEKLFF. In DNA form, the CDR3 reads TGCGCCAGCAGAACCCGACAGGGGGCGCATGAAAAACTGTTTTTT.

The J gene is TRBJ2-7, the V gene TRBV7-2; TRBD1 matches at 9 bases. CDR1 is SGHTA and CDR2 is FQGNSA in the germline V gene. V dropped 4 bases and J dropped 3; count of bases not matched to a gene: 7. The CDR3 runs to 15 residues. The CDR3 DNA sequence: TGTGCCAGCAGCTCGGGACAGGGAATAGTCTACGAGCAGTACTTC. Translating it yields CASSSGQGIVYEQYF.

The gene calls are TRBV13 and TRBJ2-1; 9 bases fit TRBD2. Germline lookup yields CDR1 PRHDT and CDR2 FYEKMQ (reference sequence). V trimming: 2 bases; J trimming: 6 bases; junction bases outside the gene matches: 5. The CDR3 totals 15 residues. This CDR3 is CASSLIGLASNEQFF. As DNA, the CDR3 is TGTGCCAGCAGCTTAATTGGACTAGCGAGCAATGAGCAGTTCTTC. The full variable domain, with the rest looked up from reference TRBV13 and TRBJ2-1, is AAGVIQSPRHLIKEKRETATLKCYPIPRHDTVYWYQQGPGQDPQFLISFYEKMQSDKGSIPDRFSAQQFSDYHSELNMSSLELGDSALYFCASSLIGLASNEQFFGPGTRLTVL.

The rearrangement links TRBV10-3 to TRBJ1-5; D not resolved. Germline CDR1 and CDR2: ENHRY and SYGVKD. The CDR3 spans 15 residues. V lost 2 bases and J lost 7, with 15 bases in between. CDR3 sequence: CAISEEWGGGQPQHF. CDR3 nucleotides: TGTGCCATCAGTGAGGAATGGGGAGGAGGGCAGCCCCAGCATTTT.

The gene calls are TRBV7-9 and TRBJ1-1; D remains ambiguous. V was clipped by 2 bases and J by 0 bases, with 7 bases between them. The CDR3 runs 14 residues. The germline gives CDR1 SEHNR, CDR2 FQNEAQ (reference sequence). In nucleotides, the CDR3 is TGTGCCAGCAGCTTATCAGAGATGAACACTGAAGCTTTCTTT. Translating it yields CASSLSEMNTEAFF.

V and J are TRBV7-9 and TRBJ1-1; D not resolved. Germline V CDR1 and CDR2: SEHNR, FQNEAQ (reference sequence). Trimming stripped 4 bases from V and 8 bases from J, with 14 bases between. This CDR3 is 13 amino acids long. CDR3 nucleotide sequence: TGTGCCAGCAGCTCCCCGACGACGGGCGAAGCTTTCTTT. Amino acid sequence: CASSSPTTGEAFF.

This clone was seen a handful of times. This sequence joins TRBV18 and TRBJ1-2, with 9 bases lining up with TRBD1. CDR3 size: 13 residues. With V trimmed by 5 bases and J by 8 bases, 6 bases remained unmatched. CDR1 and CDR2 (germline): KGHSH, LQKENI. CDR3 protein: CASSGTGIDGYTF. The CDR3 nucleotides are TGTGCCAGCTCAGGGACAGGGATAGACGGCTACACCTTC.

J is TRBJ2-1 and V is TRBV19, with 9 bases identical to TRBD2. The CDR3 length is 15 residues. CDR1 and CDR2 (germline): LNHDA, SQIVND (reference sequence). V trimming: 5 bases; J trimming: 2 bases; junction bases outside the gene matches: 4. The CDR3 loop reads CASSVIAGAYNEQFF. The CDR3 nucleotides read TGTGCCAGTAGTGTTATAGCGGGGGCCTACAATGAGCAGTTCTTC.

The CDR3 DNA sequence: TGTGCCACGTCGTTAGGGCTTTACAATGAGCAGTTCTTC. As protein: CATSLGLYNEQFF. The genes are TRBV6-5 and TRBJ2-1, with D unresolved. V gave up 10 bases and J gave up 4 bases, with 14 bases separating them. The CDR3 extends over 13 amino acids. Per the germline V gene, CDR1 is MNHEY and CDR2 is SVGAGI.

This chain connects TRBV4-1 to TRBJ1-5; D is ambiguous. The CDR3 extends over 14 amino acids. V lost 5 bases, J lost 5 bases, and 13 bases lay in between. CDR1 MGHRA and CDR2 YSYEKL come from the germline V gene. CDR3 sequence: CASSAVSGDQPQHF. CDR3 sequence (DNA): TGCGCCAGCAGCGCCGTTAGTGGGGATCAGCCCCAGCATTTT.

This sequence joins TRBV11-2 and TRBJ1-1; 8 bases fit TRBD1. Germline trimming cut 5 bases from V and 4 bases from J; bases unmatched to any gene: 12. CDR3 length equals 16 residues. The germline V gene has CDR1 SGHAT and CDR2 FQNNGV. The CDR3 DNA reads as TGTGCCAGCAGCGTAACCGTCCAGGGGGCGACCACTGAAGCTTTCTTT. It codes for CASSVTVQGATTEAFF.

In DNA form, the CDR3 reads TGTGCCAGCAGCTTAGCCGGCCAGGGGGACACTGAAGCTTTCTTT. It translates to CASSLAGQGDTEAFF. The chain uses TRBV7-9 and TRBJ1-1; the match to TRBD1 covers 7 bases. This CDR3 comprises 15 residues. Germline V lookup: CDR1 SEHNR, CDR2 FQNEAQ (reference sequence). V lost 0 bases to trimming and J lost 3 bases; unmatched junction nucleotides: 4.